These T cell receptor beta chains were read from a single sample in a study of blood T cells in healthy people across ages. TCRdb re-called the 5' RACE reads through MiXCR, storing one row per CDR3 protein. This sample carries some 860,000 distinct CDR3 sequences, roughly 50% of them seen once, and the ten largest clones take around 24%. Material for sequencing was blood. These receptors all stem from a middle-aged man in good health. CDR3s include the opening cysteine and the closing phenylalanine or tryptophan. D genes are given only for firm matches. A clone size is listed for some rows: how often the clone was seen (once, few, many), or a class if it is expanded.

j_call | d_call | v_call | clone_size | cdr3_aa | cdr3_nt
TRBJ2-7 | TRBD1 | TRBV28 | NA | CASSLGDRATYEQYF | TGTGCCAGCAGTTTGGGGGACAGGGCTACCTACGAGCAGTACTTC
TRBJ2-1 | NA | TRBV5-1 | NA | CASSSPPSPREFF | TGCGCCAGCAGCTCCCCCCCTTCCCCCAGGGAGTTCTTC
TRBJ2-5 | TRBD1 | TRBV4-1 | NA | CASSHSGTEETQYF | TGCGCCAGCAGCCACTCCGGGACAGAAGAGACCCAGTACTTC
TRBJ2-5 | NA | TRBV6-2/TRBV6-3 | NA | CASTARLYQETQYF | TGTGCCAGCACGGCCAGACTCTACCAAGAGACCCAGTACTTC
TRBJ2-7 | NA | TRBV20-1 | NA | CSASTWTEQYF | TGCAGTGCTTCCACCTGGACTGAGCAGTACTTC
TRBJ2-1 | NA | TRBV24-1 | NA | CATSVERAPDSNEQFF | TGTGCCACCAGTGTGGAGAGAGCTCCTGATTCCAATGAGCAGTTCTTC
TRBJ1-2 | NA | TRBV29-1 | NA | CSVVTTFGVGDYGYTF | TGCAGCGTTGTAACGACCTTCGGAGTTGGGGACTATGGCTACACCTTC
TRBJ2-5 | TRBD2 | TRBV5-1 | NA | CASSFSGGGQETQYF | TGCGCCAGCAGCTTTAGCGGGGGGGGCCAAGAGACCCAGTACTTC
TRBJ1-2 | NA | TRBV3-1 | NA | CASSPQGQSSNYGYTF | TGTGCCAGCAGCCCGCAAGGACAGAGTTCTAACTATGGCTACACCTTC
TRBJ2-7 | NA | TRBV12-3/TRBV12-4 | NA | CATALDGGAYIPYEQYF | TGTGCCACCGCGTTAGACGGGGGAGCGTATATCCCCTACGAGCAGTACTTC
TRBJ1-6 | NA | TRBV7-3 | NA | CASSLTAGINSPLHF | TGTGCCAGCAGCTTAACGGCCGGGATTAATTCACCCCTCCACTTT
TRBJ2-5 | TRBD2 | TRBV20-1 | few | CSANIPGTSTETQYF | TGCAGTGCTAACATTCCGGGGACTAGCACGGAGACCCAGTACTTC
TRBJ2-7 | NA | TRBV12-3/TRBV12-4 | NA | CASTLKGGTTAKEQYF | TGTGCCAGCACCCTAAAAGGGGGGACGACGGCTAAGGAGCAGTACTTC
TRBJ2-3 | NA | TRBV27 | NA | CASSMSREADTQYF | TGTGCCAGCAGTATGAGCAGGGAGGCAGATACGCAGTATTTT
TRBJ2-3 | NA | TRBV29-1 | NA | CSVEAATDTQYF | TGCAGCGTTGAGGCAGCCACAGATACGCAGTATTTT
TRBJ2-5 | TRBD1 | TRBV7-9 | once | CASSLGRGPTETQYF | TGTGCCAGCAGCTTAGGCAGGGGGCCCACCGAGACCCAGTACTTC